The clone carrying this T cell receptor beta chain showed up just a few times. These data are taken from a study of blood T cells in healthy people across ages. CDR3 length: 15 residues. The V segment lost 6 bases and the J segment 11 bases; nucleotides outside the gene matches: 17. A second roughly 6 to 11 cycle PCR used barcoded and J-beta primers. TCRdb redid the calling of the 5' RACE reads with MiXCR, one entry per CDR3 protein. The data contain more than 550,000 distinct CDR3 sequences, over 20% of them seen just once; the ten biggest clones take up around a fifth. Sequenced sample: blood. This rearrangement joins TRBV12-3 or TRBV12-4 to TRBJ2-5, with TRBD1 matching 8 bases. This sequence originates from a man aged 65-85 years in good health. DNA for the CDR3: TGTGCCAGCAGACCTATGACAGGGGCGTTGAGTGAGCAGTACTTC. Residues: CASRPMTGALSEQYF.